This TCR beta chain was obtained from a study of CD8 T cells in Susac syndrome. RNA in amounts of roughly 0.5 to 1 ug was reverse transcribed with random hexamers. TCRdb used MiXCR to reprocess the immunoSEQ multiplex PCR reads, holding one entry per CDR3 protein. Of about 200,000 distinct CDR3 sequences listed, 85% to 95% are singletons. This CDR3 region has 17 residues. Germline CDR1 and CDR2: LNHNV and YYDKDF (reference sequence). V was trimmed by 3 bases and J by 0 bases, leaving 12 bases between them. TCR beta was sequenced from blood CD8+ and CD4+ T cells. The chain uses TRBV15 and TRBJ2-6, with D possibly being TRBD1 (5 bases). The sample consisted of CD4+ T cells from PBMCs. The origin of this receptor is a human donor in good health. This CDR3 reads CATSRVDRSSGANVLTF. The CDR3 DNA follows: TGTGCCACCAGCAGGGTTGACAGAAGCTCTGGGGCCAACGTCCTGACTTTC.